Described below is a single TCR beta chain sequence and its context. TCRdb's table, derived via immunoSEQ multiplex PCR, lists solely in-frame clones and lacks some. This sample has 270,000 or so clones, with 89% found just once. Germline V CDR1 and CDR2: MNHEY, SVGEGT. The CDR3 is 14 residues long. V lost 0 bases and J 6 bases, leaving 9 bases between the germline ends. Seattle participants joined during active infection and were tracked over time. The data are from a study of blood T cell repertoires in COVID-19. Overall study: COVID-19 samples, acute and convalescent, were from the United States, Italy and Spain.

The chain links TRBV6-2 or TRBV6-3 to TRBJ1-5, with D unresolved. The specimen was peripheral blood. This sequence was found in a woman under 40 with COVID-19, enrolled during active disease. CDR3 DNA: TGTGCCAGCAGTTACTCGATTCTAAGTCAGCCCCAGCATTTT. This translates into CASSYSILSQPQHF.